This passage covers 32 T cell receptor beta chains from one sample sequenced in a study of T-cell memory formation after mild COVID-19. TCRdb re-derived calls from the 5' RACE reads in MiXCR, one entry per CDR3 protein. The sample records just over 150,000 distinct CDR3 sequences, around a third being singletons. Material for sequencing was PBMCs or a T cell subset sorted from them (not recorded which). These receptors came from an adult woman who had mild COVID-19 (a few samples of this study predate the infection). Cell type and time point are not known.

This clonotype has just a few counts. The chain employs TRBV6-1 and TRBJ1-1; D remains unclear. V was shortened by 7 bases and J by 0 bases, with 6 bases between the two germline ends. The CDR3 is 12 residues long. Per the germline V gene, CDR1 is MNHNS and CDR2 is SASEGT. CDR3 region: CASNLLNTEAFF. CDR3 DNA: TGTGCCAGCAACTTACTGAACACTGAAGCTTTCTTT.

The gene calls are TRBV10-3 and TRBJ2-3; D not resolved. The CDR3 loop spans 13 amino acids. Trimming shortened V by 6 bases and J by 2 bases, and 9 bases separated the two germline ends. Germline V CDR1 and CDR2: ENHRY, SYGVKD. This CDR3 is CAIRKEITDTQYF. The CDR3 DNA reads TGTGCCATCAGGAAAGAAATCACAGATACGCAGTATTTT.

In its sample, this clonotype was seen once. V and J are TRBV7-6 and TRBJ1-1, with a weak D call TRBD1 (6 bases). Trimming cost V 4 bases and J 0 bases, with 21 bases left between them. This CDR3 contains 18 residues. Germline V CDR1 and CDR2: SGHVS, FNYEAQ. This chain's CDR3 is CASSSTDRVSYMNTEAFF. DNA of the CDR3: TGTGCCAGCAGCTCTACGGACAGAGTTTCTTATATGAACACTGAAGCTTTCTTT.

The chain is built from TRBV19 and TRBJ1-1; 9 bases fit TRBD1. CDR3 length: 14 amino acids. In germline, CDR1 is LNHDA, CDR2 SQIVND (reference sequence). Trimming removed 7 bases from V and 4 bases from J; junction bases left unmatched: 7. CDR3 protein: CASTILQGATEAFF. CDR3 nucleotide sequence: TGTGCCAGTACCATATTACAGGGGGCCACTGAAGCTTTCTTT. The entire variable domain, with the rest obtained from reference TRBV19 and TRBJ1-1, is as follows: DGGITQSPKYLFRKEGQNVTLSCEQNLNHDAMYWYRQDPGQGLRLIYYSQIVNDFQKGDIAEGYSVSREKKESFPLTVTSAQKNPTAFYLCASTILQGATEAFFGQGTRLTVV.

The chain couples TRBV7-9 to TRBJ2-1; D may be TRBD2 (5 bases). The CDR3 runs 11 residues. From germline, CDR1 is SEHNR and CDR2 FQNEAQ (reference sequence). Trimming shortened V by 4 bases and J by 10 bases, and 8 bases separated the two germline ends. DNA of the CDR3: TGTGCCAGCAGCTCCCGGGGAGAGCAGTTCTTC. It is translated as CASSSRGEQFF.

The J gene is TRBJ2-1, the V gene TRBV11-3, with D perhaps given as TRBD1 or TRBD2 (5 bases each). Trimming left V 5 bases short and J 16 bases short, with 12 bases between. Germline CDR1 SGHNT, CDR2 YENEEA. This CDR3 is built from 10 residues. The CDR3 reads CASSGTEVFF. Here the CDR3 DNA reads TGTGCCAGCAGCGGGACGGAAGTATTCTTC.

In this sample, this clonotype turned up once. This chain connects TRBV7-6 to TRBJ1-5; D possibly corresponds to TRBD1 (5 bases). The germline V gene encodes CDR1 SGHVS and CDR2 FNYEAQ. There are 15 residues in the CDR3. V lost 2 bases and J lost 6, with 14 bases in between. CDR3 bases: TGTGCCAGCAGCTTAAATACGGGGCCAGGTCAGCCCCAGCATTTT. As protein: CASSLNTGPGQPQHF.

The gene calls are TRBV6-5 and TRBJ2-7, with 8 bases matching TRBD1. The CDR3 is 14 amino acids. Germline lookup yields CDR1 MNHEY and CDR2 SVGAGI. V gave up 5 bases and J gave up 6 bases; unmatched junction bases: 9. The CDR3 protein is CASSPQGAGGEQYF. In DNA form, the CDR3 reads TGTGCCAGCAGTCCCCAGGGGGCAGGGGGCGAGCAGTACTTC.

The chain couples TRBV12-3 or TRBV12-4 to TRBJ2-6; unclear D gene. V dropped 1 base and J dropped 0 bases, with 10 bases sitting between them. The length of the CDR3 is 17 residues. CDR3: CASSLGTANSGANVLTF. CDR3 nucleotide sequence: TGTGCCAGCAGTTTAGGCACAGCCAACTCTGGGGCCAACGTCCTGACTTTC.

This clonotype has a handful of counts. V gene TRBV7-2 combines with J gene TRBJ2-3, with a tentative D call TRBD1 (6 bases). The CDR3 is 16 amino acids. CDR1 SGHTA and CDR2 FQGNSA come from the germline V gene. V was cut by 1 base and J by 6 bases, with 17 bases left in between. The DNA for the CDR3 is TGTGCCAGCAGCTTAGTACAGGGCCGAGGTACGGATACGCAGTATTTT. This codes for CASSLVQGRGTDTQYF.

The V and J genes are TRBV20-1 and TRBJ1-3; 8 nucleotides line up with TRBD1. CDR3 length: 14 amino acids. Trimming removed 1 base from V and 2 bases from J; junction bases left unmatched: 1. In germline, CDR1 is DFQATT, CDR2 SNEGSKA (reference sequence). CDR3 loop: CSARGTGTGNTIYF. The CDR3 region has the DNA TGCAGTGCTAGAGGGACAGGGACTGGAAACACCATATATTTT.

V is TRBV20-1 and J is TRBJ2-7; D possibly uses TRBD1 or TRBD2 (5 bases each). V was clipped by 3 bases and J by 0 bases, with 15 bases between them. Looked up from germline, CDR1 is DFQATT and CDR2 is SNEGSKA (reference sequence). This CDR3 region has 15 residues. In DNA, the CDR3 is TGCAGTGCTAGCGAGTGGACAACTAGCTCCTACGAGCAGTACTTC. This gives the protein CSASEWTTSSYEQYF.

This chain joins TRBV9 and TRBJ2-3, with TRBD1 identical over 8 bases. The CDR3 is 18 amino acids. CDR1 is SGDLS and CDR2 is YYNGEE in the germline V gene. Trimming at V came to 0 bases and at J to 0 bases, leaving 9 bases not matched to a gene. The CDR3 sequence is CASSVDDRGSVSTDTQYF. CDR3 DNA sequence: TGTGCCAGCAGCGTAGACGACAGGGGTTCGGTTAGCACAGATACGCAGTATTTT.

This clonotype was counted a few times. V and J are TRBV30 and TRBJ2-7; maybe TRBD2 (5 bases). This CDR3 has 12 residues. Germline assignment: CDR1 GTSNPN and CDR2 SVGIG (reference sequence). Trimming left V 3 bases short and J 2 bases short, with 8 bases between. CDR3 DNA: TGTGCCTGGAGCCGGGATCCCTACGAGCAGTACTTC. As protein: CAWSRDPYEQYF.

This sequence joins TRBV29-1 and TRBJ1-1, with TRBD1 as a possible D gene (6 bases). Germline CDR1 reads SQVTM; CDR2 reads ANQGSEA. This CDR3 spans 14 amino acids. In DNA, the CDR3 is TGCAGTTACCATCGGGGGGGGCGGAACACTGAAGCTTTCTTT. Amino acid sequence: CSYHRGGRNTEAFF. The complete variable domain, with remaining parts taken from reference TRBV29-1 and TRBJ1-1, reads SAVISQKPSRDICQRGTSLTIQCQVDSQVTMMFWYRQQPGQSLTLIATANQGSEATYESGFVIDKFPISRPNLTFSTLTVSNMSPEDSSIYLCSYHRGGRNTEAFFGQGTRLTVV.

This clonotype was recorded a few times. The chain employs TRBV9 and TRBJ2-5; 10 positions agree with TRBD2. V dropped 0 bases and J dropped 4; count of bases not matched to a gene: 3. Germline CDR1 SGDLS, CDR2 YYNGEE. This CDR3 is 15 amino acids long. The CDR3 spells CASSVESGRAETQYF. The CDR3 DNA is TGTGCCAGCAGCGTAGAGAGCGGGAGGGCAGAGACCCAGTACTTC. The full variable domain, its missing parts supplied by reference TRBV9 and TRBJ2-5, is DSGVTQTPKHLITATGQRVTLRCSPRSGDLSVYWYQQSLDQGLQFLIQYYNGEERAKGNILERFSAQQFPDLHSELNLSSLELGDSALYFCASSVESGRAETQYFGPGTRLLVL.

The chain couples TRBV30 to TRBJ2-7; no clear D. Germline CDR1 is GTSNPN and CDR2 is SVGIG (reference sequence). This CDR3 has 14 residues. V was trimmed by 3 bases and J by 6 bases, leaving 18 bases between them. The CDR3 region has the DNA TGTGCCTGGAGCCCTCAATTGGAAGGCGGCGAGCAGTACTTC. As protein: CAWSPQLEGGEQYF.

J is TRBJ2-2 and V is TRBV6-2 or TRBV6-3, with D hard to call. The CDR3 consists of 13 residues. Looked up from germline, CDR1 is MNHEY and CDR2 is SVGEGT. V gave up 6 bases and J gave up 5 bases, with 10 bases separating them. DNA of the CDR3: TGTGCCAGCAGACTCCCTCGGACCGGGGAGCTGTTTTTT. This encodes CASRLPRTGELFF.

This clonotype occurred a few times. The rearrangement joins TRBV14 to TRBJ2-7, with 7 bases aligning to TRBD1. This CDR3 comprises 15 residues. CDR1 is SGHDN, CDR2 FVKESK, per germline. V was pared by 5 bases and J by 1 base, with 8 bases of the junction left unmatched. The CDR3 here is CASSFYRGPSYEQYF. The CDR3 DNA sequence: TGTGCCAGCAGCTTCTACAGGGGTCCTTCCTACGAGCAGTACTTC.

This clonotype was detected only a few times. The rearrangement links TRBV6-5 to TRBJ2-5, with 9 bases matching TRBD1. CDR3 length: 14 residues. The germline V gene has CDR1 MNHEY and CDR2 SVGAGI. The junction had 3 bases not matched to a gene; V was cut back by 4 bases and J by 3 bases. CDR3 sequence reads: CASSFRTGEETQYF. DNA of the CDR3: TGTGCCAGCAGTTTCCGGACAGGGGAAGAGACCCAGTACTTC.

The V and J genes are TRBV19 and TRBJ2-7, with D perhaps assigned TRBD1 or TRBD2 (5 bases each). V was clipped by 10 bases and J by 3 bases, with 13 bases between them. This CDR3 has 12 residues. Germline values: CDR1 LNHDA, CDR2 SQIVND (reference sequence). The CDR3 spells CATRDPGYEQYF. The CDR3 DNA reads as TGTGCCACCCGGGACCCGGGCTACGAGCAGTACTTC.

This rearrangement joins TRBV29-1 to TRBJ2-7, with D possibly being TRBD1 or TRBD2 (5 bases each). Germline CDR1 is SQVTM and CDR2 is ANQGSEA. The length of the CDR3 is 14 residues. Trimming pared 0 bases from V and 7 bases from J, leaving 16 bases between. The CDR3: CSVEDRVGGLEQYF. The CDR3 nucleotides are TGCAGCGTTGAAGATCGTGTTGGGGGATTAGAGCAGTACTTC.

CDR3 region: CASSSQGYTDTQYF. The DNA of the CDR3 is TGTGCCAGCAGCTCCCAGGGTTACACAGATACGCAGTATTTT. J is TRBJ2-3 and V is TRBV7-9; maybe TRBD1 (5 bases). Deletions cut 4 bases from V and 2 bases from J, with 10 bases between. The CDR3 spans 14 residues. CDR1 and CDR2 from the germline V gene are SEHNR and FQNEAQ (reference sequence).

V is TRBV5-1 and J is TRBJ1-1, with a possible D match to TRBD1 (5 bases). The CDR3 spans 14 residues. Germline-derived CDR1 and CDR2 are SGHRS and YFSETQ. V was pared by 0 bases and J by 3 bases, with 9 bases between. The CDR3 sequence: CASSLEGPHTEAFF. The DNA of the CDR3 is TGCGCCAGCAGCTTGGAGGGGCCGCACACTGAAGCTTTCTTT.

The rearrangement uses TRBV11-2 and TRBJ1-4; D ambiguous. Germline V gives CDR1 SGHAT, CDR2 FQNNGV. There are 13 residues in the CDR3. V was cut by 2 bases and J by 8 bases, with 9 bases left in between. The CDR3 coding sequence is TGTGCCAGCAGCTTATCGACCGGGGAAAAACTGTTTTTT. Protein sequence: CASSLSTGEKLFF.

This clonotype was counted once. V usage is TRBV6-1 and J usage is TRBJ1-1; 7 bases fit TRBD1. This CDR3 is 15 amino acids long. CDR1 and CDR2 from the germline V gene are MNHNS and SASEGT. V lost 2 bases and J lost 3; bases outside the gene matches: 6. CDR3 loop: CASSELGDSHTEAFF. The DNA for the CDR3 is TGTGCCAGCAGTGAACTAGGGGACAGTCACACTGAAGCTTTCTTT.

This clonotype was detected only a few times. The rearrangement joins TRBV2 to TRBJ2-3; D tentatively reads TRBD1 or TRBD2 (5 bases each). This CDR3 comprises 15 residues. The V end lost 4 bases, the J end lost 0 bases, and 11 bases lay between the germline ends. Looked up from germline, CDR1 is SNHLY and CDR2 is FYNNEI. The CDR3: CASSAGTHSTDTQYF. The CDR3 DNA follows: TGTGCCAGCAGTGCGGGGACCCATAGCACAGATACGCAGTATTTT.

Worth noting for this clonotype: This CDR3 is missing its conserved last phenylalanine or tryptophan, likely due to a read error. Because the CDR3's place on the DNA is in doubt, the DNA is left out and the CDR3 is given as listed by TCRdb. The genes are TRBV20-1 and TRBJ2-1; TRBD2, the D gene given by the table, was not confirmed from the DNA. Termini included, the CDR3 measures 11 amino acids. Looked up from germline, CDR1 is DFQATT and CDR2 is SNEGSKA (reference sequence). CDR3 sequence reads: CSASSGTIRFI.

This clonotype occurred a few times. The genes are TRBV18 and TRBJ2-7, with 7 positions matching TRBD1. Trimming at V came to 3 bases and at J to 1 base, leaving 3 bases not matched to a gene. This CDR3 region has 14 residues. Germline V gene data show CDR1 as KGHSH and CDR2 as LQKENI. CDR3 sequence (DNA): TGTGCCAGCTCACCGGGACAGACTTCCTACGAGCAGTACTTC. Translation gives CASSPGQTSYEQYF.

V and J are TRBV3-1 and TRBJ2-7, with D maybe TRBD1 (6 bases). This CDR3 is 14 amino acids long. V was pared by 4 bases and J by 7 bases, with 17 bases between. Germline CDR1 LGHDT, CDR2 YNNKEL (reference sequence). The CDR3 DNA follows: TGTGCCAGCAGCCGGAAGCAGGGGATCGGGGAGCAGTACTTC. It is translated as CASSRKQGIGEQYF.

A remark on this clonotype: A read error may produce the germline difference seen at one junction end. CDR3 sequence: CARSPGPGLAGDTGELSF. The DNA for the CDR3 is TGTGCCAGAAGCCCCGGGCCCGGACTAGCGGGAGACACCGGGGAGCTGTCTTTT. The rearrangement uses TRBV5-6 and TRBJ2-2, with 13 bases matching TRBD2. CDR3 size: 18 residues. Germline V gene lookup returns CDR1 SGHDT and CDR2 YYEEEE.

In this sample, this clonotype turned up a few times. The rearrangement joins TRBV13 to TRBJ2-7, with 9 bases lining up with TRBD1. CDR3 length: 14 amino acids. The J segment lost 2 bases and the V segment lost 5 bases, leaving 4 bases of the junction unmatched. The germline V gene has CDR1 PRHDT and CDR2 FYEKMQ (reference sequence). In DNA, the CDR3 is TGTGCCAGCAGCCTACAGGGGGCGACCTACGAGCAGTACTTC. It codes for CASSLQGATYEQYF.